This TCR beta chain was identified in a study of beta chain features in type 1 diabetes. Overall study findings and caveats: The study found fewer insertions and more deletions at VDJ junctions in type 1 diabetes patients. There was a moderate but significant shortening of TCRB CDR3s in all four CD4+ subsets of Type 1 diabetes patients. A definitive answer on HLA type influencing TCRB rearrangement was not reached here.

CD45RO/CCR7/CD25/CD127/CD95/CD27 sorting isolated CD4+ naive, central memory, regulatory and stem cell-like memory cells. The CDR3 totals 11 residues. CDR1 is DFQATT and CDR2 is SNEGSKA in the germline V gene (reference sequence). V gave up 6 bases and J gave up 6 bases, with 11 bases separating them. This clone was counted only a few times. Antigen: not known. Since all of the isolated RNA was reverse transcribed, expressed TCRB transcripts were what got sequenced. Profiling relied on immunoSEQ multiplex PCR, and the TCRdb table lists in-frame clones only, not all of them. This sample has 300,000 to 450,000 clones, with roughly 12% found just once.

The chain is built from TRBV20-1 and TRBJ1-1; D perhaps matches TRBD1 (6 bases). Sequencing was carried out using naive CD4+ T cells from blood. This sequence originates from a woman between 18 and 30 years old with type 1 diabetes. In DNA, the CDR3 is TGCAGTGCCCTGGACAGTCCTGAAGCTTTCTTT. Translation gives CSALDSPEAFF.